This T cell receptor (beta chain) was captured by sequencing in a study of cytomegalovirus exposure and HLA in healthy donors. Study-level results: Reportedly, HLA-A and HLA-B alleles of most subjects were accurately predicted from TCR beta. The CMV antigen specificity of a few CMV-associated chains was confirmed through in vitro analysis.

On this clone itself: Its antigen is currently unknown.

With 60 Vbeta and 13 Jbeta primers, the PCR was carried out. Repertoires were generated with immunoSEQ multiplex PCR, while TCRdb's copy carries only in-frame clones and drops some. Of under 200,000 clones listed, around 81% are singletons. The source is a young man in good health and CMV-seronegative. Sequencing used PBMCs.

CDR3: CASSLNPPGGEKLFF. CDR3 sequence (DNA): TGCGCCAGCAGCTTGAACCCTCCTGGGGGGGAAAAACTGTTTTTT. The J gene is TRBJ1-4, the V gene TRBV5-1, with a possible D match to TRBD1 (5 bases). Trimming pared 1 base from V and 8 bases from J, leaving 15 bases between. Germline loops: CDR1 SGHRS, CDR2 YFSETQ. The CDR3 covers 15 residues.